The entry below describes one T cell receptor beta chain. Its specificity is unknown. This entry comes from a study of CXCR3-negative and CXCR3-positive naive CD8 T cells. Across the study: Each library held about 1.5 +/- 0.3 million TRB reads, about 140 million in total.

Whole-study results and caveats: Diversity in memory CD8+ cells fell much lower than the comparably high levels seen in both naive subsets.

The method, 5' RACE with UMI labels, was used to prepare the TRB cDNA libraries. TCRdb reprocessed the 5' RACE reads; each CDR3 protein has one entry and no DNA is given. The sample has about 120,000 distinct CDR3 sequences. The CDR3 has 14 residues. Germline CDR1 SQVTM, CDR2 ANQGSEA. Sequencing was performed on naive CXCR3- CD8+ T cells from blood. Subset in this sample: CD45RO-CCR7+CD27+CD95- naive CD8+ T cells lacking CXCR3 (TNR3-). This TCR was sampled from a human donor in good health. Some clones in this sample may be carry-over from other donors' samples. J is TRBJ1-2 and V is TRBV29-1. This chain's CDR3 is CSVEIQGSLGGYTF.